This T cell receptor beta chain was obtained from a study of blood T cells in healthy people across ages. V lost 2 bases to trimming and J lost 7 bases, with 20 bases between them. This CDR3 is built from 16 residues. Germline V gene data show CDR1 as SGHTA and CDR2 as FQGNSA. Study results and limitations: As naive T cell percentage varied, TCR beta diversity correlated strongly with it.

About this clonotype itself: Its antigen remains unidentified.

Using a J-beta primer mix together with a sample-barcoded 5' primer, a second PCR was run for roughly 7 to 12 cycles. TCRdb analysed the 5' RACE reads with MiXCR anew, one entry per CDR3 protein. This sample has hundreds of thousands of distinct CDR3 sequences, with less than 45% found just once. The specimen sequenced was blood. This chain joins TRBV7-2 and TRBJ2-5, with D perhaps being TRBD1 or TRBD2 (6 bases each). The TCR sequence derives from an elderly man in good health. CDR3: CASSLSRGQPAGTQYF. In DNA form, the CDR3 reads TGTGCCAGCAGCTTATCACGGGGGCAGCCGGCTGGGACCCAGTACTTC.